Presented here are 27 T cell receptor beta chains from one specimen sequenced in a study of beta chain features in type 1 diabetes. Sequenced material consisted of expressed TCRB transcripts (all of the isolated RNA was reverse transcribed). TCRdb's table, derived via immunoSEQ multiplex PCR, lists solely in-frame clones and lacks some. The sample shows more than 300,000 clones, roughly 8% of them seen only once. Sequencing was carried out using central memory CD4+ T cells from blood. These receptors were taken from a woman between 18 and 30 years old in good health.

This clone turned up a few times. The DNA for the CDR3 is TGTGCCAGCAGCTTAAGTGCGAGCGATCAGCCCCAGCATTTT. This sequence encodes CASSLSASDQPQHF. This chain joins TRBV7-9 and TRBJ1-5, with no clear D. CDR3 length equals 14 residues. Germline CDR1 is SEHNR and CDR2 is FQNEAQ (reference sequence). Trimming shortened V by 2 bases and J by 5 bases, and 10 bases separated the two germline ends. Looking up the rest from reference TRBV7-9 and TRBJ1-5 gives the full variable domain: DTGVSQNPRHKITKRGQNVTFRCDPISEHNRLYWYRQTLGQGPEFLTYFQNEAQLEKSRLLSDRFSAERPKGSFSTLEIQRTEQGDSAMYLCASSLSASDQPQHFGDGTRLSIL.

The J gene is TRBJ2-1, the V gene TRBV6-5, with TRBD2 matching 7 bases. With V trimmed by 4 bases and J by 7 bases, 4 bases remained unmatched. The CDR3 is made up of 13 amino acids. CDR1 and CDR2 (germline): MNHEY, SVGAGI. The CDR3 spells CASSWEGRNEQFF. The CDR3 DNA reads TGTGCCAGCAGTTGGGAGGGTAGAAATGAGCAGTTCTTC.

The table lists this clone with many counts. At the DNA level, this CDR3 is encoded by other sequences in the same sample as well. The chain is built from TRBV7-2 and TRBJ1-1; no reliable D call. Germline assignment: CDR1 SGHTA and CDR2 FQGNSA. The CDR3 is 14 residues long. The V end was cut by 6 bases, the J end by 0 bases, with 11 bases between. CDR3 nucleotide sequence: TGTGCCAGCAGTCCTACTCCCATGAACACTGAAGCTTTCTTT. It yields the protein CASSPTPMNTEAFF.

This clone was found a few times. The rearrangement uses TRBV4-2 and TRBJ2-7; the match to TRBD2 covers 9 bases. CDR3 length: 15 amino acids. Germline V gives CDR1 LGHNA, CDR2 YNFKEQ. The V segment lost 9 bases and the J segment 2 bases; nucleotides outside the gene matches: 11. The chain's CDR3 is CASSDLREGTYEQYF. The CDR3 nucleotides read TGTGCCAGTTCAGACCTGCGGGAGGGAACCTACGAGCAGTACTTC.

A few counts support this clone. The rearrangement links TRBV2 to TRBJ1-1; D remains unclear. Germline CDR1 and CDR2: SNHLY and FYNNEI. V lost 5 bases and J lost 3, with 10 bases in between. This CDR3 is 13 amino acids long. As DNA, the CDR3 is TGTGCCAGCAGTTTTAGGCGTGACACTGAAGCTTTCTTT. It codes for CASSFRRDTEAFF.

This clone was recorded at least ten times. This rearrangement joins TRBV19 to TRBJ2-1; 7 bases agree with TRBD1. J lost 1 base, V lost 5 bases, and 5 bases had no gene match. The CDR3 consists of 15 residues. CDR1 and CDR2 (germline): LNHDA, SQIVND (reference sequence). This CDR3 is CASSPGQASYNEQFF. For the CDR3, the DNA is TGTGCCAGTAGTCCAGGACAGGCGTCCTACAATGAGCAGTTCTTC.

At least ten counts were recorded for this clone. This sequence joins TRBV5-6 and TRBJ1-2; no clear D. Germline CDR1 reads SGHDT; CDR2 reads YYEEEE. The CDR3 loop spans 11 amino acids. V was pared by 0 bases and J by 9 bases, with 6 bases between. The CDR3 DNA follows: TGTGCCAGCAGCTTGGGTCCCCGCTACACCTTC. Translation gives CASSLGPRYTF.

This clone was seen more than once but under ten times. A far larger clone differs by one base, so this is likely a read error. Different DNA sequences within this sample yield the same CDR3. In nucleotides, the CDR3 is TGTGCCAGCAGCCAAGGACAGGGCACAGATACGCAGTATTTT. It encodes CASSQGQGTDTQYF. The chain uses TRBV7-9 and TRBJ2-3, with TRBD1 matching 7 bases. CDR3 length equals 14 residues. Trimming removed 5 bases from V and 1 base from J; junction bases left unmatched: 3. Germline loops: CDR1 SEHNR, CDR2 FQNEAQ (reference sequence).

As to this clone: Different DNA sequences within this sample yield the same CDR3. The V call is TRBV5-6, the J call TRBJ2-5; 13 positions agree with TRBD2. Germline V CDR1 and CDR2: SGHDT, YYEEEE. The V segment lost 4 bases and the J segment 2 bases; nucleotides outside the gene matches: 2. The CDR3 length is 15 residues. The CDR3 here is CASSRGLAGQETQYF. The DNA of the CDR3 is TGTGCCAGCAGCCGGGGACTAGCGGGACAAGAGACCCAGTACTTC.

This clone turned up a few times. The J gene is TRBJ2-1, the V gene TRBV29-1; TRBD2 matches 11 bases. V shed 4 bases, J shed 7 bases, and the junction held 12 bases outside the gene matches. The length of the CDR3 is 16 residues. Germline loops: CDR1 SQVTM, CDR2 ANQGSEA. The CDR3 loop reads CSVGELSGRVKNEQFF. The CDR3 coding sequence is TGCAGCGTTGGAGAACTTAGCGGGAGGGTTAAAAATGAGCAGTTCTTC.

In its sample, this clone was seen a few times. The J gene is TRBJ2-2, the V gene TRBV7-3; D possibly matches TRBD1 or TRBD2 (5 bases each). CDR1 and CDR2 from the germline V gene are SGHTA and FQGTGA. CDR3 length: 14 amino acids. Trimming pared 5 bases from V and 3 bases from J, leaving 10 bases between. The CDR3 here is CASSPVGDTGELFF. The CDR3 DNA reads TGTGCCAGCAGCCCTGTGGGGGACACCGGGGAGCTGTTTTTT.

This clone was detected only a few times. V usage is TRBV4-3 and J usage is TRBJ2-1, with TRBD1 matching over 7 bases. The CDR3 length is 14 residues. Looked up from germline, CDR1 is LGHNA and CDR2 is YSLEER. Trimming at V came to 0 bases and at J to 11 bases, leaving 7 bases not matched to a gene. CDR3 residues: CASSQDRDREQQFF. In DNA form, the CDR3 reads TGCGCCAGCAGCCAAGATAGAGACAGGGAGCAGCAGTTCTTC.

In this sample, this clone turned up many times. The CDR3 spells CASSPGGVGLAGVGDTQYF. The CDR3 region has the DNA TGTGCCAGCAGCCCGGGAGGGGTAGGACTAGCGGGAGTTGGAGATACGCAGTATTTT. J is TRBJ2-3 and V is TRBV11-2; 13 bases map to TRBD2. V gave up 5 bases and J gave up 5 bases; unmatched junction bases: 16. CDR3 size: 19 residues. In germline, CDR1 is SGHAT, CDR2 FQNNGV.

As for this clone: One end of the junction varies from germline; a read error may be responsible. This chain links TRBV5-4 with TRBJ2-3; 9 bases are a match to TRBD2. CDR1 is SGHNT, CDR2 YYREEE, per germline (reference sequence). The CDR3 is 16 amino acids. CDR3 in amino acids: CASSQAAGGPADTQYF. The CDR3 region has the DNA TGCGCCAGCAGCCAAGCGGCGGGAGGGCCAGCAGATACGCAGTATTTT. The full variable domain, in which reference TRBV5-4 and TRBJ2-3 provide the parts outside the CDR3, is ETGVTQSPTHLIKTRGQQVTLRCSSQSGHNTVSWYQQALGQGPQFIFQYYREEENGRGNFPPRFSGLQFPNYSSELNVNALELDDSALYLCASSQAAGGPADTQYFGPGTRLTVL.

The V and J genes are TRBV11-2 and TRBJ2-7; D not certain. V lost 9 bases to trimming and J lost 2 bases, with 17 bases between them. CDR3 length equals 14 residues. Germline V CDR1 and CDR2: SGHAT, FQNNGV. As DNA, the CDR3 is TGTGCCAGTTCCCACTCCGACGGAACCTACGAGCAGTACTTC. Amino acid sequence: CASSHSDGTYEQYF.

CDR3 bases: TGTGCCAGCAGCTTAACTAAAAGGGGCTACACCTTC. This sequence encodes CASSLTKRGYTF. This chain joins TRBV7-2 and TRBJ1-2; D not resolved. V dropped 2 bases and J dropped 8 bases, with 9 bases sitting between them. The CDR3 has 12 residues. The V gene's germline CDR1 is SGHTA and CDR2 FQGNSA.

The chain employs TRBV11-2 and TRBJ2-1; possible D gene TRBD2, 5 bases. Germline V CDR1 and CDR2: SGHAT, FQNNGV. CDR3 size: 15 residues. V dropped 4 bases and J dropped 0 bases, with 10 bases sitting between them. The CDR3 DNA is TGTGCCAGCAGCTCGGACGGGAACTCCTACAATGAGCAGTTCTTC. Translated, it gives CASSSDGNSYNEQFF.

The V gene is TRBV7-9, the J gene TRBJ2-7; D ambiguous. Trimming pared 3 bases from V and 4 bases from J, leaving 16 bases between. Per germline, CDR1 SEHNR and CDR2 FQNEAQ (reference sequence). The length of the CDR3 is 15 residues. The CDR3 is CASSLPFRGGYEQYF. The DNA of the CDR3 is TGTGCCAGCAGCTTGCCCTTTCGAGGCGGTTACGAGCAGTACTTC.

The table lists this clone with a few counts. The V call is TRBV7-2, the J call TRBJ2-5; D is uncertain. The germline gives CDR1 SGHTA, CDR2 FQGNSA. Trimming cost V 1 base and J 3 bases, with 9 bases left between them. CDR3 length: 14 residues. CDR3 DNA: TGTGCCAGCAGCTTAGGGCCATCGAAAGAGACCCAGTACTTC. This encodes CASSLGPSKETQYF. Complete variable domain (other parts from reference TRBV7-2 and TRBJ2-5): GAGVSQSPSNKVTEKGKDVELRCDPISGHTALYWYRQSLGQGLEFLIYFQGNSAPDKSGLPSDRFSAERTGGSVSTLTIQRTQQEDSAVYLCASSLGPSKETQYFGPGTRLLVL.

The chain joins TRBV19 to TRBJ1-2; possible D gene TRBD1, 5 bases. The germline CDR1 and CDR2 sequences are LNHDA and SQIVND (reference sequence). This CDR3 spans 15 amino acids. Trimming pared 6 bases from V and 1 base from J, leaving 15 bases between. CDR3 amino acids: CASSIQGRSNYGYTF. The CDR3 DNA sequence: TGTGCCAGTAGCATCCAGGGACGGAGTAACTATGGCTACACCTTC.

This clone has a handful of counts. The rearrangement joins TRBV27 to TRBJ2-7, with 7 bases fitting TRBD1. CDR3 length equals 20 residues. CDR1 is MNHEY and CDR2 is SMNVEV in the germline V gene (reference sequence). J lost 3 bases, V lost 4 bases, and 24 bases had no gene match. CDR3 residues: CASSSATPHPGGWRYYEQYF. CDR3 coding DNA: TGTGCCAGCAGTTCGGCCACACCCCATCCAGGGGGTTGGAGATACTACGAGCAGTACTTC.

The chain has TRBV7-9 and TRBJ2-3; D is undetermined. Germline V CDR1 and CDR2: SEHNR, FQNEAQ (reference sequence). Deletions cut 5 bases from V and 4 bases from J, with 10 bases between. The CDR3 is 13 amino acids. CDR3 loop: CASSEYPADTQYF. For the CDR3, the DNA is TGTGCCAGCAGCGAATATCCAGCAGATACGCAGTATTTT.

This chain connects TRBV5-1 to TRBJ2-1; weak D call: TRBD2 (6 bases). The germline CDR1 and CDR2 sequences are SGHRS and YFSETQ. The length of the CDR3 is 17 residues. V was trimmed by 4 bases and J by 3 bases, leaving 20 bases between them. The DNA of the CDR3 is TGCGCCAGCAGCGCAATGTCCGGGACTGGGGACTACAATGAGCAGTTCTTC. Translating gives CASSAMSGTGDYNEQFF.

The chain joins TRBV6-6 to TRBJ1-5, with 10 bases lining up with TRBD1. The V and J ends lost 4 bases and 4 bases, in that order; junction bases with no gene match: 7. This CDR3 is built from 16 residues. Germline V lookup: CDR1 MNHNY, CDR2 SVGAGI (reference sequence). CDR3 DNA: TGTGCCAGCAGTTCCACCGGGACAGGGGTAAATCAGCCCCAGCATTTT. Translation: CASSSTGTGVNQPQHF.

The chain couples TRBV28 to TRBJ2-7; 11 positions agree with TRBD2. Germline assignment: CDR1 MDHEN and CDR2 SYDVKM. CDR3 size: 15 residues. Germline trimming cut 1 base from V and 4 bases from J; bases unmatched to any gene: 3. The CDR3 reads CASSLSASGRYEQYF. CDR3 DNA sequence: TGTGCCAGCAGTTTATCGGCTAGCGGGAGGTACGAGCAGTACTTC.

With regard to this clone: Compared with germline, one end of the junction differs, possibly owing to a read error. The gene calls are TRBV6-5 and TRBJ2-5; TRBD2 matches at 7 bases. The CDR3 covers 13 residues. In germline, CDR1 is MNHEY, CDR2 SVGAGI. The CDR3 region has the DNA TGTGCCATCAGTGCGGGAGAACAAGAGACCCAGTACTTC. Translating gives CAISAGEQETQYF.

This clone was seen more than once but under ten times. The chain joins TRBV9 to TRBJ2-3; D unresolved. The CDR3 loop spans 11 amino acids. Trimming took 4 bases from V and 6 from J, leaving 6 bases between them. Per germline, CDR1 SGDLS and CDR2 YYNGEE. DNA of the CDR3: TGTGCCAGCAGCATCCGGGATACGCAGTATTTT. Protein: CASSIRDTQYF. Using reference TRBV9 and TRBJ2-3 for the parts outside the CDR3, the full variable domain is DSGVTQTPKHLITATGQRVTLRCSPRSGDLSVYWYQQSLDQGLQFLIQYYNGEERAKGNILERFSAQQFPDLHSELNLSSLELGDSALYFCASSIRDTQYFGPGTRLTVL.